The 12 T cell receptor beta chains given below trace back to one sample, sequenced in a study of Graves' ophthalmopathy and Graves' hyperthyroidism. Amplification of the TCR beta CDR3 regions used RNA transcripts (as template). Following a first-round RT-PCR that used HTBI primers, a second-round multiplex PCR was carried out. TCRdb analysed the multiplex PCR reads with MiXCR anew, one entry per CDR3 protein. The repertoire holds under 350,000 distinct CDR3 sequences, with 17% as singletons. Material for sequencing was peripheral blood. All receptors derive from an adult man with Graves' ophthalmopathy.

Ten or more counts support this clonotype. J is TRBJ2-5 and V is TRBV7-2, with a tentative D call TRBD2 (7 bases). The CDR3 is 15 residues long. Germline CDR1 is SGHTA and CDR2 is FQGNSA. Between the trimmed V and J ends, which lost 3 bases and 0 bases, there was a span of 11 bases. The chain's CDR3 is CASSFGGPYQETQYF. CDR3 DNA sequence: TGTGCCAGCAGCTTCGGGGGGCCGTACCAAGAGACCCAGTACTTC.

This clonotype was seen at least ten times. The chain couples TRBV12-3 or TRBV12-4 to TRBJ1-2; TRBD1 matches at 7 bases. This CDR3 comprises 14 residues. V gave up 4 bases and J gave up 4 bases; unmatched junction bases: 6. CDR3 sequence: CASSSRGHGYGYTF. In DNA, the CDR3 is TGTGCCAGCAGTTCGAGGGGGCATGGCTATGGCTACACCTTC.

The genes are TRBV6-2 or TRBV6-3 and TRBJ2-7, with 11 nucleotides matching TRBD1. This CDR3 comprises 13 residues. Germline trimming cut 8 bases from V and 3 bases from J; bases unmatched to any gene: 3. Per germline, CDR1 MNHEY and CDR2 SVGEGT. CDR3 DNA sequence: TGTGCCAGCTGTGGGACAGGGGGCTACGAGCAGTACTTC. It encodes CASCGTGGYEQYF.

This sequence joins TRBV6-2 or TRBV6-3 and TRBJ1-2, with TRBD1 matching 7 bases. Unmatched junction bases numbered 7, after V lost 4 bases and J lost 2 bases. This CDR3 has 15 amino acids. Germline V gene data show CDR1 as MNHEY and CDR2 as SVGEGT. The CDR3 loop reads CASSSPTGQNYGYTF. In DNA, the CDR3 is TGTGCCAGCAGTTCCCCGACAGGGCAGAACTATGGCTACACCTTC.

This clonotype was counted at least ten times. The gene calls are TRBV19 and TRBJ2-2; D not certain. V shed 6 bases and J shed 6 bases, with 14 bases lying between them. Germline CDR1 reads LNHDA; CDR2 reads SQIVND (reference sequence). The CDR3 is 14 residues long. CDR3 amino acids: CASRWSDRPGELFF. The DNA for the CDR3 is TGTGCCAGTAGATGGTCGGATAGACCCGGGGAGCTGTTTTTT.

This clonotype was recorded many times. This chain uses TRBV20-1 with TRBJ2-7, with 8 bases fitting TRBD1. CDR3 length: 14 amino acids. The junction had 8 bases not matched to a gene; V was cut back by 7 bases and J by 0 bases. The germline V gene encodes CDR1 DFQATT and CDR2 SNEGSKA (reference sequence). The CDR3 region has the DNA TGCAGTGGCCGGGGACAGGCGATCTCCTACGAGCAGTACTTC. This sequence encodes CSGRGQAISYEQYF.

This clonotype was observed many times. The chain employs TRBV29-1 and TRBJ2-7; 9 nucleotides agree with TRBD1. Trimming took 4 bases from V and 4 from J; bases not matched to a gene: 5. This CDR3 region has 13 residues. Germline V gene sequence: CDR1 SQVTM, CDR2 ANQGSEA. The CDR3 protein is CSVVGQGAYEQYF. CDR3 in DNA: TGCAGCGTTGTGGGACAGGGAGCGTACGAGCAGTACTTC.

There are many counts of this clonotype. The rearrangement uses TRBV19 and TRBJ1-5, with D hard to call. The CDR3 has 15 amino acids. From germline, CDR1 is LNHDA and CDR2 SQIVND (reference sequence). Deletions cut 3 bases from V and 7 bases from J, with 16 bases between. CDR3 residues: CASSIREGSEQPQHF. The CDR3 DNA is TGTGCCAGTAGTATTCGAGAGGGTTCAGAACAGCCCCAGCATTTT. The full variable domain, in which reference TRBV19 and TRBJ1-5 provide the parts outside the CDR3, is DGGITQSPKYLFRKEGQNVTLSCEQNLNHDAMYWYRQDPGQGLRLIYYSQIVNDFQKGDIAEGYSVSREKKESFPLTVTSAQKNPTAFYLCASSIREGSEQPQHFGDGTRLSIL.

This clonotype was recorded many times. V is TRBV6-2 or TRBV6-3 and J is TRBJ1-2; D call uncertain. Trimming removed 7 bases at V and 8 bases at J, with 26 bases between. In germline, CDR1 is MNHEY, CDR2 SVGEGT. The CDR3 has 16 amino acids. CDR3 bases: TGTGCCAGCACGCAGAATCCGCAGAGCGCATACGTCGGCTACACCTTC. As protein: CASTQNPQSAYVGYTF.

This clonotype has ten or more counts. The rearrangement links TRBV20-1 to TRBJ2-5; tentatively, D is TRBD1 (5 bases). Trimming left V 5 bases short and J 2 bases short, with 12 bases between. The CDR3 is 13 amino acids. Germline assignment: CDR1 DFQATT and CDR2 SNEGSKA (reference sequence). The CDR3 loop reads CSALPDKQETQYF. The CDR3 coding sequence is TGCAGTGCTTTACCGGACAAACAAGAGACCCAGTACTTC.

This clonotype was seen at least ten times. The chain combines TRBV27 with TRBJ2-5; TRBD1 agrees at 10 bases. Germline values: CDR1 MNHEY, CDR2 SMNVEV (reference sequence). The CDR3 contains 14 residues. V shed 6 bases, J shed 7 bases, and the junction held 8 bases outside the gene matches. The CDR3 protein is CASRETGGRVTQYF. Here the CDR3 DNA reads TGTGCCAGCAGGGAGACAGGGGGCAGGGTGACCCAGTACTTC.

This clonotype was recorded at least ten times. The DNA of the CDR3 is TGCGCCAGCAGCTCGGGGAAGGGGCGGACTGAAGCTTTCTTT. It yields the protein CASSSGKGRTEAFF. J is TRBJ1-1 and V is TRBV5-1; a possible D gene is TRBD1 (5 bases). The germline V gene has CDR1 SGHRS and CDR2 YFSETQ. Trimming took off 3 bases at V and 5 bases at J, with 14 bases between the two ends. This CDR3 contains 14 residues.